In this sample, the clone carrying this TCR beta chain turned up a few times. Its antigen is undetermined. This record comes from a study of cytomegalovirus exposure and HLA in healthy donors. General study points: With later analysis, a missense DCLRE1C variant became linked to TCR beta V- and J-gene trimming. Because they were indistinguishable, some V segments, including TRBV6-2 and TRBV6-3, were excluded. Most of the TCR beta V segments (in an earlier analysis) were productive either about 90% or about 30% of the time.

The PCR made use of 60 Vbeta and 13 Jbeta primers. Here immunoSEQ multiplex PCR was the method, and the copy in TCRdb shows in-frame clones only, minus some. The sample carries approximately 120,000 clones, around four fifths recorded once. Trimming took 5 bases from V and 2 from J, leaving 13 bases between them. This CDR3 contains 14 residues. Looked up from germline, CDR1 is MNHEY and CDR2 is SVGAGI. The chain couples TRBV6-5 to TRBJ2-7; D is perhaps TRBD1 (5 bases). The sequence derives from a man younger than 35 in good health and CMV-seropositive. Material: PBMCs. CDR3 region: CASSETALPYEQYF. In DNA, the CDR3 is TGTGCCAGCAGTGAGACAGCCCTTCCCTACGAGCAGTACTTC.